Given below is one T cell receptor beta chain in context. Which antigen it targets is not known. There are no base qualities to consult, and no much larger clone falls within one base. This sample was included in a study of beta chain features in type 1 diabetes (dated by TCRdb to between 2018 and 2020). Study-wide context: Mean age, gender distribution, total cell number and subset yield were not different between patients and healthy donors. A total of around 110,000,000 sorted cells were examined across all samples, and RNA yield correlated strongly with the number of cells per subset. In the study, recently diagnosed type 1 diabetes patients and matched healthy donors were compared on the TCRB repertoires of their sorted circulating CD4+ T cell subsets. Regulatory and stem cell-like memory subsets were isolated from only 8 patients and about eight healthy donors, whereas naive and central memory subsets came from all 30 or so donors. General conclusions and limits of the study: Fewer insertions and more nucleotide deletions at VDJ recombination sites were observed in patients with type 1 diabetes, implying thymic rearrangement abnormalities. Shorter templates might have been favored by PCR, but patient and control samples were amplified and corrected together, so both groups would have been affected equally by any skew. Because cDNA was sequenced instead of genomic DNA, activated cells with high expression could be over-represented, although the groups did not differ in activation or CD3 levels. Naive, central memory and regulatory TCRB repertoires appeared to be more similar among patients than among healthy donors. Because small numbers of individuals were included in the HLA sub-analyses, any influence of HLA type on TCRB rearrangement was left unresolved. A moderate but significant shortening of TCRB CDR3 length was observed in type 1 diabetes patients in all four CD4+ subsets.

Each donor gave one peripheral blood draw, about 110 mL on average, collected into heparinised tubes. A BD FACSAria II was used to sort naive, central memory, regulatory and stem cell-like memory CD4+ T cells with a panel that included CD45RO, CCR7, CD25, CD127, CD95 and CD27. Every sorted population had a purity above 95%. PBMCs were separated immediately by Lymphoprep density gradient centrifugation and were stained directly, without being cultured. To minimize batch effects, samples were stained and sorted in pairs, one healthy donor with one patient per experiment. Deletion took 6 bases off V and 3 bases off J, with a span of 15 bases between the germline ends. The CDR3 sequence holds 14 residues, the cysteine and phenylalanine included. CDR3 DNA is the only sequence kept; it has 42 bases, read in frame from the first base. CDR1 SGHTA and CDR2 FQGNSA are derived from the germline V gene. All of the isolated RNA was reverse transcribed with the High Capacity cDNA Reverse Transcription Kit, so expressed TCRB transcripts were sequenced. Deep immunoSEQ sequencing was performed on naive, central memory and regulatory T cell samples, with an average of around 3.5 million total reads per sample. After sorted cells were lysed in RLT buffer, RNA was extracted with DNase-treated RNeasy Micro or Mini kits, with the choice depending on cell number. Each cell subset was processed separately to prevent cross-contamination, with patient and healthy donor samples processed together. The immunoSEQ multiplex PCR was used to amplify TCRB sequences from cDNA, generating 87-bp fragments that spanned the CDR3 region. The amplicons were sequenced using the Illumina HiSeq platform. The study's processing was this. PCR bias was computationally corrected using synthetic template baselines, reads within Hamming distance 2 were collapsed, and singletons that could not be merged were discarded. By aligning reads against IMGT, V, D and J genes, CDR3 length, and insertions or deletions at six rearrangement sites were assigned. Within each subset, clonotype counts were normalized to sorted cell number, after which true diversity and Gini coefficients were computed with the tcR R package. The overlap coefficient, calculated on TCRB nucleotide sequences, was used to measure repertoire sharing. Here the immuneACCESS table is served through TCRdb, limited to in-frame sequences with V and J called. Missing clones are a known gap in these copies; in checked studies unresolved V genes cover under half, and the rest lacks a known reason. That table supplies the V and J calls and clone size; D and trimming were determined from the DNA. Within this sample are around 40,000 clones, with around 63% of them counted one time only. The ten largest clones capture around 1.8% of the sample.

The chain is made from TRBV7-2 and TRBJ2-7, and possibly TRBD1, on 6 matching bases. This receptor was obtained from a man aged 25-40 years with type 1 diabetes. Some clones in this sample may be carry-over from other donors' samples. The source material was Tregs from blood. The sample's cell subset or site label is to be understood as: regulatory CD4+ T cells. The CDR3 reads CASRGTLGHYEQYF. The DNA sequence reads TGTGCCAGCAGAGGGACGCTGGGACACTACGAGCAGTACTTC.